This TCR beta chain was recovered during a study of cytomegalovirus exposure and HLA in healthy donors. About the research overall: Among the approximately 400 genotyped donors, around 85% were placed in the Caucasian-associated ancestry cluster. Study observations and caveats: According to a later analysis, donors in an Asian-associated ancestry cluster reportedly had fewer N-insertions than the approximately 720-donor mean. The authors listed 164 TCR beta chains as cytomegalovirus-associated.

PCR primers comprised 60 Vbeta and 13 Jbeta primers. Clones were read by immunoSEQ multiplex PCR, and TCRdb kept only the in-frame ones, dropping some. The repertoire holds around 130,000 clones, with around 57% as singletons. Likely unrecorded immune exposures existed in these nominally healthy donors. In its sample, this clone was seen a few times. The target antigen is unknown. The CDR3 consists of 17 residues. The V end was cut by 5 bases, the J end by 1 base, with 18 bases between. The germline CDR1 and CDR2 sequences are SNHLY and FYNNEI. The specimen sequenced was PBMCs. The V call is TRBV2, the J call TRBJ1-5; D unresolved. This TCR came from a male donor in good health and CMV-seronegative. The CDR3: CASSLEPNPLSNQPQHF. CDR3 sequence (DNA): TGTGCCAGCAGTCTAGAACCGAACCCCCTCAGCAATCAGCCCCAGCATTTT. The full variable domain, with the rest looked up from reference TRBV2 and TRBJ1-5, is EPEVTQTPSHQVTQMGQEVILRCVPISNHLYFYWYRQILGQKVEFLVSFYNNEISEKSEIFDDQFSVERPDGSNFTLKIRSTKLEDSAMYFCASSLEPNPLSNQPQHFGDGTRLSIL.